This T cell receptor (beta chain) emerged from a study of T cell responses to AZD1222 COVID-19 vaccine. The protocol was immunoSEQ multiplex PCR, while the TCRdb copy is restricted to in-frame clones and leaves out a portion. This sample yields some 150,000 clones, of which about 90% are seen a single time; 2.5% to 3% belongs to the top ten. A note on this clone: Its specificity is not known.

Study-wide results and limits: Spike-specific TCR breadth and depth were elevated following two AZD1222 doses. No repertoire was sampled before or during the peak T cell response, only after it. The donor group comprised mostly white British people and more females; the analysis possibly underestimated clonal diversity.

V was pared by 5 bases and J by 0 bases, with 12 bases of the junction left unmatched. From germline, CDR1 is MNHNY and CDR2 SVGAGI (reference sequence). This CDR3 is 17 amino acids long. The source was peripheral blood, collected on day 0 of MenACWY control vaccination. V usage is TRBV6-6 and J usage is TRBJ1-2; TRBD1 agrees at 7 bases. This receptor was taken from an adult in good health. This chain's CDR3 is CASSPWTGRTTNYGYTF. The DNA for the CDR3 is TGTGCCAGCAGTCCATGGACAGGACGCACCACTAACTATGGCTACACCTTC.